The rows below give T cell receptor beta chains drawn from one sample of a study of shared clonotypes between healthy human individuals. TCRdb's copy holds only in-frame clones and misses some; the assay was immunoSEQ multiplex PCR. The table includes fewer than 1 million clones, 96% detected once. Input material: naive CD8+ T cells sorted from blood. Receptors were obtained from a man aged 25-40 years in good health. CDR3s include the opening cysteine and the closing phenylalanine or tryptophan. The D gene is left open where the match is weak. Size is stated for part of the rows, as once, few or many counts, or as a class when the clone is expanded.

v_gene	d_gene	len	j_gene	abundance	CDR3nt	CDR3aa
TRBV7-8	TRBD2	15	TRBJ2-7	.	TGTGCCAGCAGCTTAGAGAACGGGAGGGAGGGGGAGCAGTACTTC	CASSLENGREGEQYF
TRBV7-9	TRBD2	16	TRBJ2-1	.	TGTGCCAGCAGCTTACGGCGGGAGGGGACCTACAATGAGCAGTTCTTC	CASSLRREGTYNEQFF
TRBV6-6	TRBD1	14	TRBJ1-1	.	TGTGCCAGCAGTACCAGGGGGAAGAACACTGAAGCTTTCTTT	CASSTRGKNTEAFF
TRBV2	.	14	TRBJ2-1	.	TGTGCCAGCAGTGGTGGTCAGGTATACAATGAGCAGTTCTTC	CASSGGQVYNEQFF
TRBV13	.	14	TRBJ2-1	.	TGTGCCAGCAGCTTAGAGGGTTCCTACAATGAGCAGTTCTTC	CASSLEGSYNEQFF
TRBV30	.	12	TRBJ1-5	.	TGTGCCTGGAGTGTACAGGGACGTCCCCAGCATTTT	CAWSVQGRPQHF
TRBV29-1	.	12	TRBJ1-2	.	TGCAGCGTTGGGCCGGGGGACTATGGCTACACCTTC	CSVGPGDYGYTF
TRBV28	.	15	TRBJ1-1	.	TGTGCCAGCACCCTTCTAGCCCGACAGGTCACTGAAGCTTTCTTT	CASTLLARQVTEAFF
TRBV7-9	.	12	TRBJ1-1	.	TGTGCCAGCAGCTTGGAGTACACTGAAGCTTTCTTT	CASSLEYTEAFF
TRBV11-3	.	14	TRBJ2-7	.	TGTGCCAGCAGCCCCGCCGATTCACCCTACGAGCAGTACTTC	CASSPADSPYEQYF
TRBV9	.	12	TRBJ2-3	once	TGTGCCAGCAGCGTAGGGACAGATACGCAGTATTTT	CASSVGTDTQYF
TRBV4-3	TRBD1	17	TRBJ1-3	.	TGCGCCAGCAGCCAAGGCAGGGGGGTCTTAACTGGAAACACCATATATTTT	CASSQGRGVLTGNTIYF
TRBV29-1	TRBD1	13	TRBJ2-5	.	TGCAGCGTCGGGACAGGGGACCAAGAGACCCAGTACTTC	CSVGTGDQETQYF
TRBV7-9	TRBD1	14	TRBJ2-7	.	TGTGCCAGCAGCCCTCCCGGGACAGGGGCCGAGCAGTACTTC	CASSPPGTGAEQYF
TRBV18	TRBD1	17	TRBJ2-3	.	TGTGCCAGCTCACCAGACGGGGGACAGGGGATCGCAGATACGCAGTATTTT	CASSPDGGQGIADTQYF
TRBV5-1	.	19	TRBJ1-1	.	TGCGCCAGCCCCCCTATGGTGGACCCCTGTGACAGACGGCAATTACAAGCTTTCTTT	CASPPMVDPCDRRQLQAFF
TRBV2	TRBD2	16	TRBJ2-7	.	TGTGCCAGCACTCCTTGGGCCGGGAGGGCCGCTTACGAGCAGTACTTC	CASTPWAGRAAYEQYF
TRBV7-9	TRBD1	17	TRBJ2-1	.	TGTGCCAGCAGCCCCTCCGGGACAGGGACCCCCTACAATGAGCAGTTCTTC	CASSPSGTGTPYNEQFF
TRBV7-9	.	13	TRBJ1-5	.	TGTGCCAGCAGCTTGGGGGGCTTTCAGCCCCAGCATTTT	CASSLGGFQPQHF
TRBV7-8	.	16	TRBJ2-7	.	TGTGCCAGCAGGTTATTCCAGGCAGGGGATTTCTACGAGCAGTACTTC	CASRLFQAGDFYEQYF